This TCR beta chain was profiled in a study of molecular identifiers for immune sequencing clone quantification (dated by TCRdb to the late 2010s). Study-level background: For a replicate experiment, RNA from roughly 21,000 or 96,000 naive CD8 T cells was divided into five aliquots, and four of the five aliquots were sequenced. The study was a methods study using CD8 T cells to benchmark molecular-identifier clustering-based TCR repertoire sequencing (MIDCIRS) and TCR RNA copy counting. Overall results and qualifications from the work: Highly expanded clone sizes could be underestimated because identical TCR molecules may share a barcode. Even against a background of about a million naive CD8 T cells, spiked-in Jurkat TCR RNA amounting to a single cell's worth was reported to be detectable. Spiked-in Jurkat TCR RNA (about ten copies' worth), which is not part of the donor repertoire, was contained in the naive libraries. Clones above 20 RNA copies held over 99% of molecules in CMV-specific effector cells but under 1% in naive cells. Modeling gave about three recovered TCR RNA copies per cell versus 8 to 10 by digital PCR, implying approximately 32% capture efficiency. When barcode sub-clustering was left out, chimeric consensus sequences inflated TCR diversity, with chimeras reaching as high as 47%.

Libraries of naive CD8 T cells were generated from roughly 21,000 to 960,000 sorted cells, with 10%, 30% or 50% of the purified RNA used. Naive CD8 T cells, defined as CD8+CD4-CCR7+CD45RA+, were FACS-sorted into RLT Plus buffer on a BD FACSAria II. Detection sensitivity was tested by spiking Jurkat RNA equal to ten TCR copies' worth into samples containing roughly 19,000-1,000,000 naive CD8 T cells. CD8 T cells were enriched with RosetteSep CD8+ T Cell Enrichment Cocktail and Ficoll-Paque, followed by ACK red cell lysis. This clonotype was observed many times. Its antigen remains undetermined. No per-base quality is available; no much larger clone lies one base away. Receptors were amplified or captured by PCR. The sequencer was a NextSeq 500. Preparation of bulk TCR libraries followed a previously described approach, with the TCR primers listed in Table S5. Purification of total RNA was performed with the Qiagen AllPrep DNA/RNA kit. Before any analysis, reads coming from multiple sequencing runs of the same library were combined into one pool. For the original study's pipeline: Only reads with exact TCR constant sequence were kept, trimmed to 150 nt, and grouped by their 12-nt molecular barcodes. Reads inside each barcode group were sub-clustered using a 15% Levenshtein threshold, and a quality-weighted consensus sequence was constructed for each RNA molecule. Non-functional sequences were filtered out, along with any lower-count sequence sitting one edit away from another sequence. Based on a fit of two negative binomial distributions, barcode sub-clusters having less than 20% of the maximum read count were discarded. The public reads were run again by TCRdb, first through fastp at Q25 and then through MiXCR, and only productive beta chains were kept. Each CDR3 protein gets just one entry, which takes the most common genes and DNA from the rows behind it. V and J calls and clone size were set by TCRdb, not the authors. The sample table contains roughly 100,000 distinct CDR3 sequences; only one count was recorded for about 35% of them. The top ten clonotypes cover roughly 10% of the sample.

Including cysteine and phenylalanine, the CDR3 has 12 amino acids. The entry retains the CDR3 DNA only, 36 bases that are in frame from base 1. The germline V gene provides CDR1 MNHEY and CDR2 SVGAGI. V is pared back by 7 bases and J by 5 bases, with 12 bases lying between the germline termini. The clonotype comes from a human donor in good health. Some libraries in this study had Jurkat cell RNA spiked in. The sequence is built from TRBV6-5 and TRBJ2-7; too little of a D gene remains to name it. The sample consisted of naive CD8+ T cells from blood, with Jurkat cell RNA spiked in. The cell subset or site label of this sample denotes: FACS-sorted CD8+CD4-CCR7+CD45RA+ naive T cells. The nucleotide sequence is TGTGCCAGCAATAGTGGGATCGACGAGCAGTACTTC. Protein translation: CASNSGIDEQYF.